A single sample is the source of the 14 T cell receptor beta chains below, sequenced in a study of T-cell reconstitution after alpha-beta-depleted transplantation in children. Unique molecular identifiers were used to barcode this TCRbeta library. Using its own MiXCR run on the PCR reads, TCRdb lists one record per CDR3 protein. The top ten clones hold roughly 8% of a sample with fewer than 130,000 distinct CDR3 sequences, 10% of them seen once. The sequencing used PBMCs from the stem cell graft donor, collected from the stem cell graft. The origin of the receptors is a human donor who donated a stem cell graft to a child with acute lymphoblastic leukemia.

About this clonotype itself: This may be a read error, as it is one base from a much larger clone. The chain carries TRBV24-1 and TRBJ1-2; D is possibly TRBD1 (5 bases). Germline V gene lookup returns CDR1 KGHDR and CDR2 SFDVKD. The CDR3 totals 12 residues. CDR3 residues: CGTSDLRDGYTF. Written as DNA, the CDR3 is TGTGGCACCAGTGATTTGCGGGACGGCTACACCTTC.

In its sample, this clonotype was seen many times. The chain uses TRBV4-3 and TRBJ2-3; D is possibly TRBD2 (6 bases). The V gene's germline CDR1 is LGHNA and CDR2 YSLEER. With 8 bases removed from V and 5 bases from J, the gap between germline ends came to 14 bases. The CDR3 is 13 amino acids. DNA of the CDR3: TGCGCCAGCCGGGACTCTGCACAAGATACGCAGTATTTT. Protein product: CASRDSAQDTQYF.

This clonotype was seen many times. The chain carries TRBV30 and TRBJ1-4; the match to TRBD1 covers 8 bases. Per the germline V gene, CDR1 is GTSNPN and CDR2 is SVGIG (reference sequence). This CDR3 has 17 amino acids. V was clipped by 2 bases and J by 0 bases; unmatched bases: 8. For the CDR3, the DNA is TGTGCCTGGAGTTTCCAGGGGGCGAACCCAACTAATGAAAAACTGTTTTTT. Its protein is CAWSFQGANPTNEKLFF.

The sample holds many counts of this clonotype. The chain links TRBV12-3 or TRBV12-4 to TRBJ2-5; possibly TRBD1 for D (5 bases). The V end was cut by 6 bases, the J end by 2 bases, with 10 bases between. The CDR3 sequence is 13 residues long. CDR3 in amino acids: CASSDRQQETQYF. In DNA form, the CDR3 reads TGTGCCAGCAGCGATAGACAGCAAGAGACCCAGTACTTC.

This clonotype was seen repeatedly, ten times or more. The rearrangement links TRBV6-1 to TRBJ2-2, with 8 bases matching TRBD1. V gave up 2 bases and J gave up 3 bases; unmatched junction bases: 5. CDR3 size: 16 residues. CDR1 is MNHNS and CDR2 is SASEGT in the germline V gene. CDR3 in amino acids: CASSEFGRGHTGELFF. For the CDR3, the DNA is TGTGCCAGCAGTGAATTTGGCAGGGGGCACACCGGGGAGCTGTTTTTT.

This clonotype was recorded many times. V is TRBV5-1 and J is TRBJ2-5; D is unresolved. Germline CDR1 and CDR2: SGHRS and YFSETQ. The CDR3 is 12 residues long. V was clipped by 0 bases and J by 2 bases, with 2 bases between them. The CDR3 DNA reads TGCGCCAGCAGCTTGGCGCAAGAGACCCAGTACTTC. Translated, it gives CASSLAQETQYF. The complete variable domain, with remaining parts taken from reference TRBV5-1 and TRBJ2-5, reads KAGVTQTPRYLIKTRGQQVTLSCSPISGHRSVSWYQQTPGQGLQFLFEYFSETQRNKGNFPGRFSGRQFSNSRSEMNVSTLELGDSALYLCASSLAQETQYFGPGTRLLVL.

In this sample, this clonotype turned up many times. The rearrangement links TRBV20-1 to TRBJ1-2; D is unresolved. V lost 6 bases and J lost 0, with 17 bases in between. The CDR3 consists of 15 residues. The germline V gene encodes CDR1 DFQATT and CDR2 SNEGSKA (reference sequence). The CDR3 is CSARRTGVTNYGYTF. Written as DNA, the CDR3 is TGCAGTGCCCGACGGACGGGAGTCACTAACTATGGCTACACCTTC.

This clonotype was found a few times. The chain has TRBV20-1 and TRBJ2-1; the match to TRBD2 covers 14 bases. This CDR3 has 17 amino acids. Germline assignment: CDR1 DFQATT and CDR2 SNEGSKA (reference sequence). CDR3 region: CCASGLAGARIYNEQFF. The CDR3 DNA follows: TGCTGCGCGTCGGGACTAGCGGGGGCCCGGATCTACAATGAGCAGTTCTTC.

At least ten counts were recorded for this clonotype. The chain joins TRBV10-2 to TRBJ1-1; no reliable D call. The germline V gene encodes CDR1 WSHSY and CDR2 SAAADI. The CDR3 spans 13 residues. Trimming took off 6 bases at V and 2 bases at J, with 10 bases between the two ends. In nucleotides, the CDR3 is TGCGCCAGCAGCGCCGGTACTAACACTGAAGCTTTCTTT. The encoded protein is CASSAGTNTEAFF.

This clonotype was seen ten or more times. The gene calls are TRBV7-2 and TRBJ1-3; D is unresolved. The CDR3 sequence is 12 residues long. Germline CDR1 reads SGHTA; CDR2 reads FQGNSA. The V end was cut by 5 bases, the J end by 2 bases, with 4 bases between. The CDR3 loop is CASSTPGNTIYF. The CDR3 DNA follows: TGTGCCAGCAGCACACCTGGAAACACCATATATTTT.

The DNA for the CDR3 is TGTGCCAGCTCACCATTGGGGTCATACACTGAAGCTTTCTTT. Encoded protein: CASSPLGSYTEAFF. The V call is TRBV18, the J call TRBJ1-1; no definite D call. CDR1 KGHSH and CDR2 LQKENI come from the germline V gene. CDR3 length: 14 amino acids. The ends were cut back, 2 bases at V and 3 bases at J, with 10 bases in the middle.

This clonotype turned up a few times. The genes are TRBV5-3 and TRBJ1-2; D gene unclear. TRBV5-3 is an ORF, and what it does is uncertain. V was cut by 8 bases and J by 5 bases, with 19 bases left in between. The CDR3 length is 14 residues. The CDR3 DNA follows: TGTGCCAGCAGCGCCCTCAACCCCCCTTATGGCTACACCTTC. It encodes CASSALNPPYGYTF.

This clonotype was recorded many times. CDR3 DNA sequence: TGTGCCACTACAGGGTCCTTTAGCACAGATACGCAGTATTTT. It encodes CATTGSFSTDTQYF. This chain uses TRBV10-3 with TRBJ2-3; a weak D match, TRBD1 (6 bases). The CDR3 runs 14 residues. V lost 10 bases, J lost 0 bases, and 14 bases lay in between. Germline V gene sequence: CDR1 ENHRY, CDR2 SYGVKD.

The rearrangement links TRBV12-3 or TRBV12-4 to TRBJ1-5; TRBD1 might be the D (5 bases). The CDR3 is 15 residues long. The ends were cut back, 5 bases at V and 5 bases at J, with 16 bases in the middle. The chain's CDR3 is CASSPRGAGYQPQHF. The DNA of the CDR3 is TGTGCCAGCAGTCCCCGAGGGGCCGGGTATCAGCCCCAGCATTTT.